Described below is a single T cell receptor (beta chain) sequence and its context. As yet, its antigen is unknown. CDR3 length equals 13 residues. The germline V gene encodes CDR1 LGHNA and CDR2 YSLEER. The data are from a study of CXCR3-negative and CXCR3-positive naive CD8 T cells. General observations from the study: TRB CDR3 hydrophobicity was greater in CXCR3-positive naive cells than in CXCR3-negative naive cells. Naive CXCR3-positive and CXCR3-negative cells shared TRBV-TRBJ usage; memory cells diverged. Both naive subsets had comparably high diversity; memory CD8+ cells much lower.

cDNA libraries for TRB were generated by 5' RACE incorporating UMI labels. TCRdb reprocessed the 5' RACE reads and stores each CDR3 protein as one record, lacking DNA. The sample table sets out around 56,000 distinct CDR3 sequences. The rearrangement joins TRBV4-3 to TRBJ1-2. Sequenced material: naive CXCR3- CD8+ T cells from blood. Described subset: CD45RO-CCR7+CD27+CD95- naive CD8+ T cells lacking CXCR3 (TNR3-). This TCR was sampled from a human donor in good health. Some clones in this sample may be carry-over from other donors' samples. CDR3 in amino acids: CASSQEDGYGYTF.